The 27 T cell receptor beta chains below were found in one sample sequenced in a study of T cell repertoires in ileal Crohn's disease. The time point was: inflamed ileum from the surgical specimen. Clones were read by immunoSEQ multiplex PCR, and TCRdb kept only the in-frame ones, dropping some. The table lists some 3,500 clones, just over 90% of them singletons. The sequenced material came from ileal tissue. The receptors stem from an adult with Crohn's disease.

The V call is TRBV2, the J call TRBJ1-5; 8 nucleotides agree with TRBD1. Germline loops: CDR1 SNHLY, CDR2 FYNNEI. The CDR3 covers 14 residues. V shed 4 bases, J shed 6 bases, and the junction held 5 bases outside the gene matches. The CDR3 coding sequence is TGTGCCAGCAGTGGCCAGGGGGCCAGTCAGCCCCAGCATTTT. Protein product: CASSGQGASQPQHF.

This clone was seen just once. The V call is TRBV7-2, the J call TRBJ2-7; perhaps TRBD2 as D (6 bases). From germline, CDR1 is SGHTA and CDR2 FQGNSA. V was clipped by 7 bases and J by 7 bases, with 14 bases between them. The CDR3 spans 12 residues. The chain's CDR3 is CASMGGGLEQYF. The CDR3 DNA follows: TGTGCCAGCATGGGTGGGGGGTTGGAGCAGTACTTC.

This sequence joins TRBV11-3 and TRBJ2-2; TRBD1 agrees at 8 bases. Germline assignment: CDR1 SGHNT and CDR2 YENEEA. The CDR3 extends over 15 amino acids. With V trimmed by 5 bases and J by 5 bases, 7 bases remained unmatched. The CDR3 protein is CASSARTGSTGELFF. The CDR3 DNA is TGTGCCAGCAGCGCCCGGACAGGGAGTACCGGGGAGCTGTTTTTT.

The J gene is TRBJ2-7, the V gene TRBV20-1; no firm D call. Germline lookup yields CDR1 DFQATT and CDR2 SNEGSKA (reference sequence). This CDR3 has 11 residues. V lost 6 bases and J 2 bases, leaving 8 bases between the germline ends. The CDR3 loop reads CSARRTYEQYF. Written as DNA, the CDR3 is TGCAGTGCGCGAAGAACCTACGAGCAGTACTTC.

This chain connects TRBV9 to TRBJ2-5; D is ambiguous. There are 13 residues in the CDR3. The V and J ends lost 4 bases and 2 bases respectively, with 9 bases between them. Per germline, CDR1 SGDLS and CDR2 YYNGEE. CDR3 sequence reads: CASSSPVQETQYF. CDR3 bases: TGTGCCAGCAGCTCCCCAGTACAAGAGACCCAGTACTTC.

This rearrangement joins TRBV4-3 to TRBJ1-1; D may be TRBD1 (5 bases). The CDR3 length is 18 residues. V was shortened by 0 bases and J by 1 base, with 18 bases between the two germline ends. Germline assignment: CDR1 LGHNA and CDR2 YSLEER. CDR3 protein: CASSQDGGGGTENTEAFF. The CDR3, as DNA: TGCGCCAGCAGCCAAGATGGGGGGGGTGGGACGGAGAACACTGAAGCTTTCTTT.

This chain connects TRBV7-2 to TRBJ2-3; 8 bases match TRBD2. The trim removed 6 bases at V and 1 base at J, leaving 9 bases unmatched. Germline V lookup: CDR1 SGHTA, CDR2 FQGNSA. The CDR3 extends over 16 amino acids. The CDR3 bases are TGTGCCAGCAGTTTCCGAGGAGCGGGAGGCACAGATACGCAGTATTTT. It yields the protein CASSFRGAGGTDTQYF.

This chain uses TRBV18 with TRBJ1-4, with TRBD1 as a possible D gene (5 bases). V lost 3 bases and J 8 bases, leaving 16 bases between the germline ends. The germline gives CDR1 KGHSH, CDR2 LQKENI. The CDR3 totals 15 residues. In nucleotides, the CDR3 is TGTGCCAGCTCACCTACGGGGGTGTGGTGGGAAAAACTGTTTTTT. Protein sequence: CASSPTGVWWEKLFF.

This clone was seen a single time. J is TRBJ1-3 and V is TRBV29-1; D uncertain. The germline V and J ends were trimmed by 4 bases and 0 bases, with 10 bases remaining between them. CDR1 is SQVTM and CDR2 is ANQGSEA in the germline V gene. The CDR3 runs to 14 residues. The CDR3 sequence is CSVASANSGNTIYF. The CDR3 DNA follows: TGCAGCGTTGCGTCCGCCAACTCTGGAAACACCATATATTTT.

The V gene is TRBV5-1, the J gene TRBJ2-3; 11 bases map to TRBD2. The V gene's germline CDR1 is SGHRS and CDR2 YFSETQ. V gave up 0 bases and J gave up 4 bases; unmatched junction bases: 1. The CDR3 spans 15 residues. The CDR3 protein is CASSLGLAGSDTQYF. In DNA form, the CDR3 reads TGCGCCAGCAGCTTGGGACTAGCGGGGTCAGATACGCAGTATTTT.

The chain joins TRBV5-1 to TRBJ2-2, with 10 bases lining up with TRBD2. The CDR3 extends over 16 amino acids. V lost 0 bases and J lost 4; bases outside the gene matches: 3. Per the germline V gene, CDR1 is SGHRS and CDR2 is YFSETQ. CDR3 in DNA: TGCGCCAGCAGCTTGGCTAGCGGGGGACTCACCGGGGAGCTGTTTTTT. Translation gives CASSLASGGLTGELFF.

The J gene is TRBJ1-4, the V gene TRBV14; D is possibly TRBD1 (5 bases). This CDR3 is built from 14 residues. Deletions cut 2 bases from V and 10 bases from J, with 14 bases between. Germline lookup yields CDR1 SGHDN and CDR2 FVKESK. The CDR3 sequence: CASSQIGAGGKLFF. In nucleotides, the CDR3 is TGTGCCAGCAGCCAAATCGGGGCGGGTGGAAAACTGTTTTTT.

This CDR3 is CASSIIRQGRQTQYF. CDR3 nucleotides: TGTGCCAGTAGTATAATCCGACAGGGTAGGCAGACCCAGTACTTC. The chain carries TRBV19 and TRBJ2-5; TRBD1 matches 7 bases. V was clipped by 2 bases and J by 6 bases; unmatched bases: 9. CDR3 length: 15 amino acids. Germline assignment: CDR1 LNHDA and CDR2 SQIVND (reference sequence).

V and J are TRBV7-2 and TRBJ2-5; no firm D call. V dropped 0 bases and J dropped 4 bases, with 3 bases sitting between them. The CDR3 is made up of 12 amino acids. CDR1 and CDR2 (germline): SGHTA, FQGNSA. CDR3 in DNA: TGTGCCAGCAGCTTAGCGCCAGAGACCCAGTACTTC. It yields the protein CASSLAPETQYF.

The rearrangement links TRBV7-3 to TRBJ2-2; D ambiguous. V lost 2 bases and J 4 bases, leaving 11 bases between the germline ends. There are 15 residues in the CDR3. Germline loops: CDR1 SGHTA, CDR2 FQGTGA. The CDR3 DNA is TGTGCCAGCAGCTTAGAAGGGTATACCACCGGGGAGCTGTTTTTT. This codes for CASSLEGYTTGELFF.

The chain carries TRBV5-4 and TRBJ1-1; weak D call: TRBD1 (5 bases). CDR3 length: 13 amino acids. Per the germline V gene, CDR1 is SGHNT and CDR2 is YYREEE (reference sequence). V was trimmed by 0 bases and J by 5 bases, leaving 8 bases between them. Here the CDR3 DNA reads TGTGCCAGCAGCTTGGCGGGGGTAACTGAAGCTTTCTTT. Protein product: CASSLAGVTEAFF.

This clone was counted a single time. The J gene is TRBJ2-5, the V gene TRBV7-9, with 8 bases fitting TRBD1. The CDR3 has 16 residues. Germline assignment: CDR1 SEHNR and CDR2 FQNEAQ (reference sequence). Trimming at V came to 2 bases and at J to 3 bases, leaving 8 bases not matched to a gene. The CDR3 is CASSLLLDRVKETQYF. CDR3 nucleotide sequence: TGTGCCAGCAGCTTATTATTGGACAGGGTGAAAGAGACCCAGTACTTC.

The chain employs TRBV2 and TRBJ2-7; TRBD2 matches 9 bases. After removal of 7 bases from V and 4 bases from J, the junction contained 8 bases not matched to a gene. From germline, CDR1 is SNHLY and CDR2 FYNNEI. The CDR3 consists of 14 residues. In nucleotides, the CDR3 is TGTGCCAGCAACCCCGCAGCGGGAGGTTACGAGCAGTACTTC. The encoded protein is CASNPAAGGYEQYF.

The chain recombines TRBV4-3 with TRBJ2-7; perhaps TRBD2 as D (6 bases). V lost 3 bases and J lost 6, with 15 bases in between. The CDR3 has 14 amino acids. Germline V gives CDR1 LGHNA, CDR2 YSLEER. This CDR3 is CASSQLARDAEQYF. The CDR3 DNA sequence: TGCGCCAGCAGCCAGCTAGCGCGCGACGCCGAGCAGTACTTC.

The chain uses TRBV7-4 and TRBJ1-1; D gene ambiguous. Germline V gene lookup returns CDR1 SGHVT and CDR2 SQSDAQ. This CDR3 region has 9 residues. Trimming cost V 7 bases and J 8 bases, with 5 bases left between them. CDR3 protein: CASIREAFF. The CDR3 bases are TGTGCCAGCATTAGAGAAGCTTTCTTT.

This sequence joins TRBV5-6 and TRBJ2-3; possibly TRBD1 for D (5 bases). The CDR3 extends over 16 amino acids. Trimming pared 1 base from V and 3 bases from J, leaving 15 bases between. Germline V lookup: CDR1 SGHDT, CDR2 YYEEEE. CDR3 nucleotide sequence: TGTGCCAGCAGCTTGTGGGGTACCAGGACAACAGATACGCAGTATTTT. Translating gives CASSLWGTRTTDTQYF.

The chain couples TRBV7-2 to TRBJ2-7; D perhaps matches TRBD1 (5 bases). The CDR3 has 12 residues. Trimming removed 4 bases from V and 6 bases from J, with 10 bases in between. Germline V gene data show CDR1 as SGHTA and CDR2 as FQGNSA. The CDR3 bases are TGTGCCAGCAGCTCTCAGGGCGGCGAGCAGTACTTC. It specifies CASSSQGGEQYF.

CDR3 protein: CASKKQDNTGELFF. The CDR3 DNA follows: TGTGCCAGCAAAAAACAGGATAACACCGGGGAGCTGTTTTTT. The rearrangement uses TRBV2 and TRBJ2-2; D is perhaps TRBD1 (5 bases). The length of the CDR3 is 14 residues. The germline gives CDR1 SNHLY, CDR2 FYNNEI. V lost 7 bases and J lost 2, with 11 bases in between.

The rearrangement uses TRBV12-5 and TRBJ2-5; D remains ambiguous. The CDR3 extends over 14 amino acids. From germline, CDR1 is LGHNT and CDR2 FRNRAP. V was pared by 1 base and J by 1 base, with 7 bases between. For the CDR3, the DNA is TGTGCTAGTGGTTTGGCCAGCAGCCAAGAGACCCAGTACTTC. It yields the protein CASGLASSQETQYF. The entire variable domain, with the rest obtained from reference TRBV12-5 and TRBJ2-5, is as follows: DARVTQTPRHKVTEMGQEVTMRCQPILGHNTVFWYRQTMMQGLELLAYFRNRAPLDDSGMPKDRFSAEMPDATLATLKIQPSEPRDSAVYFCASGLASSQETQYFGPGTRLLVL.

Regarding this clone: At one boundary the junction diverges from the germline segment, which might be a read error. J is TRBJ1-4 and V is TRBV14; TRBD1 matches at 7 bases. Germline V gene sequence: CDR1 SGHDN, CDR2 FVKESK. The CDR3 is 13 amino acids. The CDR3: CASRQGGTGKLFF. The CDR3 DNA follows: TGTGCCAGCAGACAAGGGGGCACGGGAAAACTGTTTTTT.

V gene TRBV27 combines with J gene TRBJ1-5; no clear D. The ends were cut back, 1 base at V and 6 bases at J, with 7 bases in the middle. This CDR3 is built from 13 residues. Germline CDR1 and CDR2: MNHEY and SMNVEV (reference sequence). The CDR3 nucleotides read TGTGCCAGCAGTTTATGGGGTGGTCAGCCCCAGCATTTT. Its protein is CASSLWGGQPQHF.

The chain employs TRBV4-2 and TRBJ2-3; D may be TRBD1 or TRBD2 (5 bases each). Germline assignment: CDR1 LGHNA and CDR2 YNFKEQ. The V end lost 0 bases, the J end lost 9 bases, and 13 bases lay between the germline ends. The CDR3 consists of 14 residues. The CDR3 DNA reads as TGTGCCAGCAGCCAAGATGAGGGGCCCAGAACGCAGTATTTT. It translates to CASSQDEGPRTQYF.